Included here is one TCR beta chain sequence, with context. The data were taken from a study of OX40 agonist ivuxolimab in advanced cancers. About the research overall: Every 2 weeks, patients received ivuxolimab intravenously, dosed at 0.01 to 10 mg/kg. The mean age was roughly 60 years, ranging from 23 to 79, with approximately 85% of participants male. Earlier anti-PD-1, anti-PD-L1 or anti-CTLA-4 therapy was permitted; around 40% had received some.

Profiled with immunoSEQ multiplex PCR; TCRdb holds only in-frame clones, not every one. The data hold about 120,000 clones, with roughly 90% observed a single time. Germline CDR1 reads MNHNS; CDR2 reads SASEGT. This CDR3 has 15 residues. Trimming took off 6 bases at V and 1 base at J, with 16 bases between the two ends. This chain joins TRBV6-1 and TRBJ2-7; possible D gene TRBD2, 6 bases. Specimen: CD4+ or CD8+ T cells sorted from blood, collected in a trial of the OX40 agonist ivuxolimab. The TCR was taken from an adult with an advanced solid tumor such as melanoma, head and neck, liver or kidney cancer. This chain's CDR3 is CASRANSGLSYEQYF. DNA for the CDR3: TGTGCCAGCAGAGCTAATAGCGGATTATCCTACGAGCAGTACTTC.